These T cell receptor beta chains were read from a single sample in a study of blood T cells in healthy people across ages. TCRdb independently ran MiXCR on the 5' RACE reads; one entry per CDR3 protein. The table has approximately 1,000,000 distinct CDR3 sequences, more than 35% seen once; the top ten hold under 20%. Sequenced material: blood. The source is a woman aged 60-70 years in good health. The CDR3 runs from the conserved cysteine through the conserved F or W. Fields, in order: J gene, D gene, clone size, V gene, CDR3 protein, CDR3 DNA. D genes are given only for firm matches. Some rows mark clone size as missing; the rest say once, few, many or name a class of expanded clone.

>TRBJ2-1|NA|few|TRBV28
CASSFLAAKSSYNEQFF
TGTGCCAGCAGTTTTTTAGCGGCAAAGAGCTCCTACAATGAGCAGTTCTTC
>TRBJ2-4|NA|NA|TRBV6-6
CASSRWEAKNIQYF
TGTGCCAGCAGTAGGTGGGAGGCCAAAAACATTCAGTACTTC
>TRBJ1-1|NA|NA|TRBV7-9
CASSVGSSREAFF
TGTGCCAGCAGCGTCGGGTCCAGCCGTGAAGCTTTCTTT
>TRBJ2-1|TRBD2|NA|TRBV14
CASSPRGFGASGPYNEQFF
TGTGCCAGCAGCCCCAGGGGATTTGGGGCTAGCGGGCCCTACAATGAGCAGTTCTTC
>TRBJ2-5|TRBD2|NA|TRBV7-2
CASSWVAGNQETQYF
TGTGCCAGCAGCTGGGTAGCGGGGAACCAAGAGACCCAGTACTTC
>TRBJ2-3|NA|NA|TRBV20-1
CSARSGVVGTDTQYF
TGCAGTGCTAGATCAGGGGTAGTCGGGACAGATACGCAGTATTTT
>TRBJ2-3|TRBD2|NA|TRBV5-6
CASSGEGLAGDRTDTHYF
TGTGCCAGCAGCGGGGAAGGACTAGCGGGAGATCGAACAGATACGCACTATTTT
>TRBJ2-7|NA|few|TRBV29-1
CSAADGYYEQYF
TGCAGCGCTGCGGACGGATACTACGAGCAGTACTTC
>TRBJ2-3|TRBD2|NA|TRBV20-1
CSATDPGREGTDTQYF
TGCAGTGCTACCGACCCGGGGCGGGAGGGCACAGATACGCAGTATTTT
>TRBJ2-7|NA|many|TRBV27
CASSPLGGEQYF
TGTGCCAGCAGCCCCTTGGGCGGCGAGCAGTACTTC